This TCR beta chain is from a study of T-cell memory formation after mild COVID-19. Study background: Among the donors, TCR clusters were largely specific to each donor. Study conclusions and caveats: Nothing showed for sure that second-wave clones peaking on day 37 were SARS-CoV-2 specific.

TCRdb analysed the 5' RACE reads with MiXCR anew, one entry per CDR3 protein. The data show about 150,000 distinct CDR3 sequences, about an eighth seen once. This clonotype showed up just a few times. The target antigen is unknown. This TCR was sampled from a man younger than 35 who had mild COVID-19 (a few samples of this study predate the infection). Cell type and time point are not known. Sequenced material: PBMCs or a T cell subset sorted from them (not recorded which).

DNA for the CDR3: TGCGCCAGCAGCTTGGGTGACCGCAGCTCCTACAATGAGCAGTTCTTC. Encoded protein: CASSLGDRSSYNEQFF. The chain joins TRBV5-1 to TRBJ2-1; D not resolved. The CDR3 extends over 16 amino acids. Germline CDR1 SGHRS, CDR2 YFSETQ. With 0 bases removed from V and 0 bases from J, the gap between germline ends came to 10 bases.